This TCR beta chain derives from a study of CD8+ T cells in alopecia areata (dated by TCRdb to the late 2010s). For the wider study: In both human patients and the C3H/HeJ mouse model, the study applied high-throughput TCRbeta sequencing to look at T cell clonal expansion in alopecia areata. Scalp tissue and sorted CD4+ and CD8+ peripheral blood T cells from patchy and totalis/universalis alopecia areata patients and from healthy controls were covered by human TCRbeta sequencing. Scalp clonality was compared among normal scalp (n=4), patchy alopecia areata scalp (n=8), and alopecia totalis/universalis scalp (n=8). RNA came from the PAXgene miRNA kit for fixed scalp, the miRNeasy kit for PBMCs, and the RNeasy kit for mouse skin. immunoSEQ multiplex PCR using 35 Vbeta forward primers and 13 Jbeta reverse primers was used to amplify TCRbeta CDR3 regions.

After PBMCs were isolated by density centrifugation and stained for CD3, CD4 and CD8, a FACSAria was used to sort CD4+ and CD8+ T cells. Unaffected controls provided scalp biopsies and blood samples. With respect to this clone: Its antigen specificity is not known. One base away there is no much larger clone; base qualities are not given.

The protocol used for the library was the immunoSEQ multiplex PCR assay. To provide template for TCR sequencing, every sample had RNA extracted and reverse transcribed into cDNA. First-strand cDNA was synthesized using SuperScript III with a 2:1 mix of oligo-dT and random hexamers. Amplification bias was assessed with a synthetic immune receptor repertoire, and residual bias was removed computationally. From the authors' description of their analysis: Raw reads were preprocessed to remove errors, and CDR3 was defined by IMGT conventions from the conserved cysteine to phenylalanine. Clonality was computed by normalizing Shannon entropy by log2 of the number of productive unique TCRs and subtracting the result from 1. Whether scalp clones were CD4 or CD8 was inferred by matching scalp TCRbeta sequences against CD4 and CD8 repertoires sorted from blood. Drawn from immuneACCESS, this table holds only the in-frame rearrangements with V and J called that TCRdb kept. Clones are partly lost; checked studies trace under half to an unresolved V gene and leave the rest unexplained. Clone size and the V and J calls come from that table; the DNA yielded D and trimming. The sample profile shows about 200,000 clones; 56% of them were found once. The ten top clones hold around 5.1% of the sample.

Trimming takes 3 bases from V and 1 base from J, and the germline ends sit 9 bases apart. From the cysteine through the phenylalanine, the CDR3 covers 14 amino acids. The CDR3 DNA has 42 bases and is translated from base 1. According to the germline V gene, CDR1 reads SGHAT and CDR2 reads FQNNGV. Findings and caveats that apply to the study as a whole: Compared with mice, TCR sequences shared between patients were less clear, possibly partly because of HLA diversity across the patient population. Resident alphabeta T cells in normal human skin are also sequenced, complicating scalp TCR repertoire analysis, unlike mouse skin dominated by gammadelta T cells. Higher clonality and more expanded CD8+ clones were observed in lesional scalp than in normal scalp, particularly in alopecia totalis/universalis, a finding suggestive of antigenic drive.

The material sequenced was CD8+ T cells sorted from blood. Recombination connected TRBV11-2 to TRBJ2-5, with the D segment possibly TRBD1 or TRBD2, each aligning over 5 bases. The receptor's source is a human donor in good health. The nucleotide sequence reads as follows: TGTGCCAGCAGCTTCTCGGGGCTCCAAGAGACCCAGTACTTC. This codes for CASSFSGLQETQYF.